Below, 5 T cell receptor beta chains from the same sample are listed, as sequenced in a study of blood T cell repertoires in COVID-19. Sequencing was performed with immunoSEQ multiplex PCR; in TCRdb, only in-frame clones are kept and a portion is missing. The table has about 220,000 clones, approximately 80% seen once; the top ten hold just under 20%. Sequenced sample: peripheral blood. The receptor set was obtained from a man under 40 with active or convalescent COVID-19.

The chain employs TRBV6-5 and TRBJ2-7; the match to TRBD1 covers 10 bases. This CDR3 has 15 amino acids. V was pared by 0 bases and J by 6 bases, with 5 bases of the junction left unmatched. Germline V gene lookup returns CDR1 MNHEY and CDR2 SVGAGI. The CDR3 DNA reads TGTGCCAGCAGTTACTCGGGACAGGGGAGTGCCGAGCAGTACTTC. Translating gives CASSYSGQGSAEQYF.

The J gene is TRBJ2-7, the V gene TRBV7-9; 7 positions agree with TRBD1. The CDR3 is 15 amino acids. Germline V lookup: CDR1 SEHNR, CDR2 FQNEAQ (reference sequence). V shed 2 bases, J shed 3 bases, and the junction held 7 bases outside the gene matches. CDR3 protein: CASSLNPGQNYEQYF. CDR3 DNA sequence: TGTGCCAGCAGCTTAAACCCGGGACAGAACTACGAGCAGTACTTC.

This clone was recorded once. The chain carries TRBV18 and TRBJ2-5, with no clear D. Germline values: CDR1 KGHSH, CDR2 LQKENI. The CDR3 has 13 residues. With 2 bases removed from V and 3 bases from J, the gap between germline ends came to 7 bases. CDR3 loop: CASSPTIEETQYF. The CDR3 DNA sequence: TGTGCCAGCTCACCAACTATCGAAGAGACCCAGTACTTC.

This clone came up a few times. The V call is TRBV28, the J call TRBJ1-5; tentative D call: TRBD1 (5 bases). The V end was cut by 3 bases, the J end by 2 bases, with 11 bases between. The CDR3 contains 15 residues. Germline CDR1 and CDR2: MDHEN and SYDVKM. The CDR3 DNA reads as TGTGCCAGCAGTTTCGGGGGAGTTGGCAATCAGCCCCAGCATTTT. It codes for CASSFGGVGNQPQHF. The full variable domain, with the rest looked up from reference TRBV28 and TRBJ1-5, is DVKVTQSSRYLVKRTGEKVFLECVQDMDHENMFWYRQDPGLGLRLIYFSYDVKMKEKGDIPEGYSVSREKKERFSLILESASTNQTSMYLCASSFGGVGNQPQHFGDGTRLSIL.

The chain employs TRBV6-2 or TRBV6-3 and TRBJ1-2; no clear D. This CDR3 is built from 13 residues. Germline lookup yields CDR1 MNHEY and CDR2 SVGEGT. The V end lost 5 bases, the J end lost 8 bases, and 15 bases lay between the germline ends. This CDR3 reads CASSPDPGRGYTF. DNA of the CDR3: TGTGCCAGCAGTCCCGACCCGGGGAGGGGCTACACCTTC.